The present TCR beta chain was sequenced within a study of T-cell memory formation after mild COVID-19. Study-wide results and caveats: Balance between CD4 and CD8 was seen in clones contracting day 15 to 85, and a CD4+ lean was seen in later expanders.

One entry per CDR3 protein results from TCRdb running MiXCR on the 5' RACE reads. Here the sample spans some 320,000 distinct CDR3 sequences, about 13% being singletons. In regard to this clonotype: Its specificity is unknown.

The receptor was derived from a man between 18 and 29 years old who had mild COVID-19 (a few samples of this study predate the infection). Cell type and time point are not known. The sequencing sample was made of PBMCs or a T cell subset sorted from them (not recorded which).

Here the CDR3 reads CASRSRQGAVEQYF. CDR3 in DNA: TGTGCCAGCCGGAGCAGACAGGGGGCCGTGGAGCAGTACTTC. The gene calls are TRBV7-2 and TRBJ2-7; 10 nucleotides line up with TRBD1. The V gene's germline CDR1 is SGHTA and CDR2 FQGNSA. Trimming took 8 bases from V and 7 from J; bases not matched to a gene: 11. This CDR3 spans 14 amino acids.